The T cell receptor (beta chain) under discussion was sequenced for a study of blood T cell repertoires in COVID-19. Original methodology: Reference gene primer amplification gave estimated nucleated cell counts. Repertoires were generated with immunoSEQ multiplex PCR, while TCRdb's copy carries only in-frame clones and drops some. For V, J and clone size, that table is used; D and trimming come from the DNA. The data show fewer than 700,000 clones, roughly nine tenths seen once. This CDR3 spans 14 amino acids. J lost 3 bases, V lost 3 bases, and 7 bases had no gene match. Germline CDR1 is DFQATT and CDR2 is SNEGSKA (reference sequence). Seattle-derived patients entered the study during active infection and were followed longitudinally.

The sequenced sample consisted of peripheral blood. The sequence was obtained from a woman between 50 and 59 years old with COVID-19, enrolled during active disease. V usage is TRBV20-1 and J usage is TRBJ2-7; 8 positions match TRBD2. The CDR3 spells CSASRGGTYYEQYF. The CDR3 DNA is TGCAGTGCTAGTCGCGGGGGGACTTACTACGAGCAGTACTTC.